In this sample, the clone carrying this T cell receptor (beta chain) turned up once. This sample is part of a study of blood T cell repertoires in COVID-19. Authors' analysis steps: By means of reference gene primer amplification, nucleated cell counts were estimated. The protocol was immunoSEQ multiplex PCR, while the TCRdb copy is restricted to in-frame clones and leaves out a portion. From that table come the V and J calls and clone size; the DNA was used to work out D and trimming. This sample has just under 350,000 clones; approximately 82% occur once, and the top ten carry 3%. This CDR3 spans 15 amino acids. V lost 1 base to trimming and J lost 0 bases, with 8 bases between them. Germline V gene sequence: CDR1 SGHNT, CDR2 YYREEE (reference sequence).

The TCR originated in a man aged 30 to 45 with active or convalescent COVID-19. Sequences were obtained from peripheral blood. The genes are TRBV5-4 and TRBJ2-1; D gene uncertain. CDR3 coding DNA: TGTGCCAGCAGCTTGACGTGGAGCTCCTACAATGAGCAGTTCTTC. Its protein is CASSLTWSSYNEQFF. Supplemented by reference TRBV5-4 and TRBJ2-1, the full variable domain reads ETGVTQSPTHLIKTRGQQVTLRCSSQSGHNTVSWYQQALGQGPQFIFQYYREEENGRGNFPPRFSGLQFPNYSSELNVNALELDDSALYLCASSLTWSSYNEQFFGPGTRLTVL.